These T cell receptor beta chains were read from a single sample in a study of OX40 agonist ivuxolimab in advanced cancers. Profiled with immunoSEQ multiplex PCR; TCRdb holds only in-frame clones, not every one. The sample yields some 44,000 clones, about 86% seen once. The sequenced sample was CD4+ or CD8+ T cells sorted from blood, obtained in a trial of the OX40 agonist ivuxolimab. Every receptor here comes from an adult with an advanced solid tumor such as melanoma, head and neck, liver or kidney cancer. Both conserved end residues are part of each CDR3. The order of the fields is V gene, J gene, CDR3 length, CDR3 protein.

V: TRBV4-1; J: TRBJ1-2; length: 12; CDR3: CASSQDVDGYTF
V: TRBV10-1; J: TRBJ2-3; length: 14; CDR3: CASSRGGRTDTQYF
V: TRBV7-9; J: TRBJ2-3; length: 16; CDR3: CASSLGRGASTDTQYF
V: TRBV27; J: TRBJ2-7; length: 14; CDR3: CASSSRGWGYEQYF
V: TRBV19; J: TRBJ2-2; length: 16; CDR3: CASSIGLAGFTGELFF
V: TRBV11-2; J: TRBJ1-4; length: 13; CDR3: CASSVHLNEKLFF
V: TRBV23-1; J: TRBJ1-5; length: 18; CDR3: CASSHSTPGQSSNQPQHF
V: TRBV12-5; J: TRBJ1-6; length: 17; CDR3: CASGSRRAKYYNSPLHF
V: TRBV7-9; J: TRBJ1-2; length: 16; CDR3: CASSLARTGGSYGYTF
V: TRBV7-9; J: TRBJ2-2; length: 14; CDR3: CASSLDRATGELFF
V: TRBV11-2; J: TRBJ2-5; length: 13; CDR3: CASSLMFQETQYF
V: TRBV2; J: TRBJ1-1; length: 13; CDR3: CASSQDRRVEAFF
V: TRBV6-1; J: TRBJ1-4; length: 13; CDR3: CASSLGQNEKLFF
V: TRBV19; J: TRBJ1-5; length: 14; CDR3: CASSIGERKQPQHF
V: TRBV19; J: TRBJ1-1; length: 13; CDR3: CATLDRDYTEAFF
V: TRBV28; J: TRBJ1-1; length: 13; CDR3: CASVKTGGTEAFF
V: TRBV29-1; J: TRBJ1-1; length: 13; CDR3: CSVAGTANTEAFF
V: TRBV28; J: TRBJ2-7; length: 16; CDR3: CASSPIGTLSSYEQYF
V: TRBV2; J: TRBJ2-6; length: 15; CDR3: CASSPQGAGANVLTF
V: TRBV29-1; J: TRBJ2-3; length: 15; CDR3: CSVEGWREGRDTQYF
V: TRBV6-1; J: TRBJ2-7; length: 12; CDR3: CAISSQGSEQYF
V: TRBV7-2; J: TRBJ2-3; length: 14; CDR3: CASSTGLAADTQYF
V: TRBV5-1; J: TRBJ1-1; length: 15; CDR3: CASRPPGGWDTEAFF
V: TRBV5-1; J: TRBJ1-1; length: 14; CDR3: CASSWTGGNTEAFF
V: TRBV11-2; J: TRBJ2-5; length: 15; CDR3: CASTLRGGNQETQYF
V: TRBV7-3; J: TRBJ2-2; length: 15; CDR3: CASSLNAGVAGELFF